This TCR beta chain was recorded in a study of OX40 agonist ivuxolimab in advanced cancers. Whole-study findings and limits: Low clonal expansion, among the lowest seen, marked partial responders at 0.1-3.0 mg/kg.

The repertoire was sequenced with immunoSEQ multiplex PCR; TCRdb's copy has only in-frame clones and lacks some. This table has 80,000 or so clones, 90% appearing once. As to this clone: Its cognate antigen is unknown.

Germline V gives CDR1 LGHNT, CDR2 FRNRAP. Trimming shortened V by 2 bases and J by 3 bases, and 11 bases separated the two germline ends. The CDR3 covers 14 residues. The sequence derives from an adult with an advanced solid tumor such as melanoma, head and neck, liver or kidney cancer. J is TRBJ2-7 and V is TRBV12-5, with D unclear. Sample: CD4+ or CD8+ T cells sorted from blood, taken in a trial of the OX40 agonist ivuxolimab. CDR3 nucleotides: TGTGCTAGTGGTTTGTCAACCGAAGGCTACGAGCAGTACTTC. This codes for CASGLSTEGYEQYF.